This T cell receptor (beta chain) derives from a study of T cells in Graves' hyperthyroidism and ophthalmopathy. Overall study results and limits: The model anticipated ophthalmopathy a median about six months pre-onset.

TCR beta CDR3 regions were amplified from RNA. Carried out on the TCR CDR3, a first-round RT-PCR used the HTBI primer set. Each CDR3 protein is one row after TCRdb ran MiXCR on the multiplex PCR reads. The sample shows roughly 350,000 distinct CDR3 sequences, 14% of them seen only once. Clinical symptoms, serum thyroxine, TRAb, thyroid ultrasound and orbital computed tomography informed diagnoses. PBMCs were sourced from more than 7.5 ml fresh peripheral blood. Per germline, CDR1 MDHEN and CDR2 SYDVKM. The CDR3 length is 14 residues. V dropped 2 bases and J dropped 7 bases, with 11 bases sitting between them. The sample holds many counts of this clonotype. Its cognate antigen is unknown.

The receptor was derived from a woman aged 25 to 45 with Graves' ophthalmopathy. Material for sequencing was blood. The gene calls are TRBV28 and TRBJ1-4; the D is unclear. This CDR3 reads CASSLAGTGEKLFF. The CDR3 nucleotides read TGTGCCAGCAGTTTAGCCGGAACGGGTGAAAAACTGTTTTTT.